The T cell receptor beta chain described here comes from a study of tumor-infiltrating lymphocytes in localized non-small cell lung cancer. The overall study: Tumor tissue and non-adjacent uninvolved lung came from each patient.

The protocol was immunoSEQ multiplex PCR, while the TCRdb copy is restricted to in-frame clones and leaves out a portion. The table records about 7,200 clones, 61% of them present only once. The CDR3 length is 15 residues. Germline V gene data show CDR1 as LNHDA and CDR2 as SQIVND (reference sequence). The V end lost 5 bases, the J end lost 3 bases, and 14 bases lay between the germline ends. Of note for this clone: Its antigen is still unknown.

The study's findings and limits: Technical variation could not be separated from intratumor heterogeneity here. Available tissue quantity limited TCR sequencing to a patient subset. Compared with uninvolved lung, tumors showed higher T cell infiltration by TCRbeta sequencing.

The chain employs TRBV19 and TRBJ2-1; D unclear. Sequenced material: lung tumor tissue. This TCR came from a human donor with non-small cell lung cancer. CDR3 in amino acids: CASSHPQGVYNEQFF. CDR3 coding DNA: TGTGCCAGTAGTCACCCCCAAGGCGTCTACAATGAGCAGTTCTTC.